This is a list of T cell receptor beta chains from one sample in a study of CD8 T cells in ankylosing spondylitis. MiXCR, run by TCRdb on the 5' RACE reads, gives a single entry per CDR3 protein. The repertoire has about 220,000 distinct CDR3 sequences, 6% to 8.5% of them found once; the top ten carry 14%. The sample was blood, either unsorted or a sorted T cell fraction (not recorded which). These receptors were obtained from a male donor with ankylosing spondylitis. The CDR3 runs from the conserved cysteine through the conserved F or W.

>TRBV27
CASSPSGTGYYGYTF
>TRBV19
CASSTKIGGTGELFF
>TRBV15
CATSRVPNRPGYTF
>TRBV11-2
CASSSGAQEQYF
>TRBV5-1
CASSPTGGAYNEQFF
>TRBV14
CASSQGKVAGVWETQYF
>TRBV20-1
CSARVWLGQGFDSDGYTF
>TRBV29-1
CRVTGVIVHNDTEAFF
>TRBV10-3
CAISDRTGLHTEAFF
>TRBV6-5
CASSYSEGTYEQYF
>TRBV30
CAWSEGAEAFF
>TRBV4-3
CASSQVNSGPYNEQFF
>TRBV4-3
CASSQETGGDYGYTF
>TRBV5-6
CAISPGQLHNEQFF
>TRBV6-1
CASSPNRGYQPQHF
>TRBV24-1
CATSVATSHQPQHF
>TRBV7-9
CASSPPSAGAKNIQYF
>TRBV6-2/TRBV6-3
CASSYRIEAFF
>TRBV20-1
CSARSSGLAFNEQFF
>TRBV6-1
CASSEIRGPTDTQYF
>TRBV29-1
CSVLNTGELFF
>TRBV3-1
CASSQTGWETQYF
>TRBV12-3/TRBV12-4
CASSQQGTWYNEQFF
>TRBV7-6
CASSLGGQGAQPQHF
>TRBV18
CASSLNTRYEQYF
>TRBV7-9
CASSFGTDLYEQYF
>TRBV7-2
CASSLTAQRGSREQYF
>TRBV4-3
CASSQDSEGQNEQFF
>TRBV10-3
CAISESPWQGRKTQYF
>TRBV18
CASSPTGVAGQSVTYEQYF
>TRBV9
CASSVGVNGEQYF
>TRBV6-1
CASSEGVVAEAFF
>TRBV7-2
CASSLLRGAYNEQFF
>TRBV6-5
CASSYSGGSGYTF
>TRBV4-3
CASSQGTGTDYEQYF
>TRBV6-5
CASSYSSGDRPYEQYF
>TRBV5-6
CASSLEGALGNEQFF
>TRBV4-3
CASSHGRSSYNSPLHF
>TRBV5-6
CASMLDIGSYNEQFF
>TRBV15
CATSREKGLTDTQYF
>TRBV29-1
CSVPGPYQETQYF